This T cell receptor (beta chain) was retrieved from a study of identical twins. The CDR3 consists of 15 residues. The germline V gene encodes CDR1 DFQATT and CDR2 SNEGSKA (reference sequence). J lost 6 bases, V lost 2 bases, and 12 bases had no gene match. Overall study results and limits: Modelling approaches yielded underestimates of out-of-frame TCR alpha sharing between monozygotic twins.

This clonotype was seen ten or more times. Antigen: not known. MiXCR was run by TCRdb on the 5' RACE reads, yielding one entry per CDR3 protein. The data show about 920,000 distinct CDR3 sequences, 12% seen once. The sample was also reused in another study, on yellow fever vaccine responses in identical twins.

This rearrangement joins TRBV20-1 to TRBJ2-7, with TRBD1 identical over 8 bases. The TCR originated in a woman under 30 in good health. Sample: PBMCs. Written as DNA, the CDR3 is TGCAGTGCTAGACCCCCCGGACAGGGTTTCTCCGAGCAGTACTTC. Protein: CSARPPGQGFSEQYF.